The present T cell receptor beta chain was sequenced within a study of T cell responses to AZD1222 COVID-19 vaccine. This clone was seen a single time. Sequencing was performed with immunoSEQ multiplex PCR; in TCRdb, only in-frame clones are kept and a portion is missing. The sample consists of about 130,000 clones, 85% to 95% of them appearing once. The CDR3 runs 13 residues. Trimming removed 0 bases at V and 3 bases at J, with 5 bases between. From germline, CDR1 is GTSNPN and CDR2 SVGIG (reference sequence). The clonotype was recovered from an adult in good health. This chain links TRBV30 with TRBJ2-2, with no clear D. This specimen was peripheral blood, taken on day 0 of AZD1222 vaccination. The CDR3 nucleotides read TGTGCCTGGAGTGTATCCCACACCGGGGAGCTGTTTTTT. It specifies CAWSVSHTGELFF.